This T cell receptor beta chain was obtained from a study of radiotherapy plus CTLA-4 blockade in lung cancer. Study at large: Objective responses were recorded in about 17% of patients, with disease control recorded in 31%.

The CDR3 has 13 amino acids. V gave up 3 bases and J gave up 0 bases, with 3 bases separating them. Germline V gene data show CDR1 as KGHSH and CDR2 as LQKENI. Chemo-refractory metastatic non-small-cell lung cancer patients underwent focal radiation alongside CTLA-4 blockade with ipilimumab. This clone was seen at least ten times. Assay: immunoSEQ multiplex PCR; the TCRdb copy retains only in-frame clones and omits some. The data contain 40,000 to 45,000 clones, approximately 68% of them seen just once; the ten biggest clones take up around a tenth. The chain links TRBV18 to TRBJ1-5; D gene ambiguous. The sequenced sample was peripheral blood, obtained from a patient treated with radiotherapy plus ipilimumab. This sequence was found in a human donor with non-small cell lung cancer who had stable disease on radiotherapy plus ipilimumab. CDR3 protein: CASSPYSNQPQHF. The CDR3 bases are TGTGCCAGCTCACCTTATAGCAATCAGCCCCAGCATTTT.